Listed below are T cell receptor beta chains from one sample, sequenced in a study of cytomegalovirus exposure and HLA in healthy donors. TCRdb's copy holds only in-frame clones and misses some; the assay was immunoSEQ multiplex PCR. Of around 120,000 clones in the sample, around three quarters were seen once. Sequences were obtained from PBMCs. The receptors come from a man aged 50 to 59 in good health and CMV-seropositive. Each CDR3 is given with its conserved first and last residue. A D gene is named only where the DNA matches it firmly. The size entry is marked missing in some rows and otherwise reads once, few, many or a size class.

clone_size	v_call	cdr3_length	j_call	d_call	cdr3_aa	cdr3_nt
few	TRBV5-6	15	TRBJ1-1	TRBD1	CASSWLTGGGTEAFF	TGTGCCAGCAGCTGGCTGACAGGGGGGGGTACTGAAGCTTTCTTT
-	TRBV5-1	15	TRBJ2-3	TRBD2	CASSLGLAGTDTQYF	TGCGCCAGCAGCTTGGGGCTAGCGGGAACAGATACGCAGTATTTT
-	TRBV25-1	14	TRBJ1-1	-	CASSDWGTATEAFF	TGTGCCAGCAGTGATTGGGGCACGGCCACTGAAGCTTTCTTT
-	TRBV9	13	TRBJ2-7	TRBD2	CASSAGLANEQYF	TGTGCCAGCAGCGCCGGACTAGCGAACGAGCAGTACTTC
-	TRBV9	13	TRBJ1-1	-	CASSQGQNTEAFF	TGTGCCAGCAGCCAGGGACAGAACACTGAAGCTTTCTTT
few	TRBV7-3	15	TRBJ2-2	TRBD2	CASSLSSGDPGELFF	TGTGCCAGCAGCTTATCTAGCGGGGATCCCGGGGAGCTGTTTTTT
-	TRBV28	15	TRBJ1-2	-	CASSPQPGHVYGYTF	TGTGCCAGCAGTCCTCAACCGGGACACGTGTATGGCTACACCTTC
once	TRBV5-1	15	TRBJ2-7	-	CASRKIFGRLGEQYF	TGCGCCAGCAGAAAGATCTTTGGGAGATTGGGTGAGCAGTACTTC
-	TRBV19	14	TRBJ2-1	TRBD1	CASSAGQGFDEQFF	TGTGCCAGTAGTGCGGGACAGGGTTTCGATGAGCAGTTCTTC
few	TRBV7-2	16	TRBJ2-4	-	CASSPTGWGLRDIQYF	TGTGCCAGCAGCCCCACTGGATGGGGACTTAGGGACATTCAGTACTTC
-	TRBV7-8	14	TRBJ2-2	TRBD1	CASNGQGGTGELFF	TGTGCCAGCAACGGACAGGGGGGCACCGGGGAGCTGTTTTTT
-	TRBV5-1	16	TRBJ2-2	TRBD1	CASSLLGDRDTGELFF	TGCGCCAGCAGCTTGCTGGGGGACAGGGACACCGGGGAGCTGTTTTTT
-	TRBV7-9	16	TRBJ2-1	TRBD1	CASSWDRGSSYNEQFF	TGTGCCAGCAGCTGGGACAGGGGATCTTCCTACAATGAGCAGTTCTTC
-	TRBV6-5	14	TRBJ1-1	-	CASSRVSSGTKAFF	TGTGCCAGCAGCCGCGTTTCCTCAGGTACGAAAGCTTTCTTT
-	TRBV18	14	TRBJ2-1	TRBD2	CASREGYSYNEQFF	TGTGCCAGCCGGGAGGGCTACTCCTACAATGAGCAGTTCTTC
-	TRBV15	15	TRBJ1-2	TRBD1	CATSIRTGTGSGYTF	TGTGCCACCAGCATCCGGACAGGCACAGGTAGTGGCTACACCTTC
few	TRBV5-1	17	TRBJ2-3	-	CASSLGSGAIHQDTQYF	TGCGCCAGCAGCTTGGGGTCAGGGGCCATACATCAAGATACGCAGTATTTT
-	TRBV9	15	TRBJ2-3	-	CASSVGPGLTDTQYF	TGTGCCAGCAGCGTGGGGCCGGGACTCACAGATACGCAGTATTTT
once	TRBV30	14	TRBJ2-1	TRBD2	CAWSPIAGLVEQFF	TGTGCCTGGAGTCCAATAGCGGGACTCGTTGAGCAGTTCTTC
-	TRBV4-2	16	TRBJ2-7	-	CASSQVSGSKAYEQYF	TGTGCCAGCAGCCAAGTATCCGGGAGTAAGGCCTACGAGCAGTACTTC
-	TRBV19	14	TRBJ2-7	TRBD2	CASSITSGSGEQYF	TGTGCCAGTAGTATAACTAGCGGGAGTGGTGAGCAGTACTTC
few	TRBV6-6	15	TRBJ1-6	-	CASSYTQGLESPLHF	TGTGCCAGCAGTTACACTCAGGGGCTCGAATCACCCCTCCACTTT
-	TRBV7-3	14	TRBJ2-3	TRBD1	CASSSQGVWDTQYF	TGTGCCAGCAGCTCCCAGGGGGTATGGGACACGCAGTATTTT
-	TRBV10-3	20	TRBJ1-4	-	CAISQSCWGLRSVTNEKLFF	TGTGCCATCAGCCAGAGTTGTTGGGGGCTCAGGTCGGTAACTAATGAAAAACTGTTTTTT
few	TRBV5-1	13	TRBJ2-3	TRBD2	CASSRDYTDTQYF	TGCGCCAGCAGTCGGGACTACACAGATACGCAGTATTTT
-	TRBV12-5	13	TRBJ2-2	-	CASGSQGNGELFF	TGTGCTAGTGGTTCACAGGGAAACGGGGAGCTGTTTTTT
-	TRBV5-1	14	TRBJ2-5	-	CASSLLSVQETQYF	TGCGCCAGCAGCTTGTTATCAGTGCAAGAGACCCAGTACTTC
once	TRBV2	12	TRBJ2-3	-	CASRGPRDTQYF	TGTGCCAGCAGGGGCCCTCGGGATACGCAGTATTTT
few	TRBV5-1	18	TRBJ2-1	TRBD2	CASSLWTSGDSVADEQFF	TGCGCCAGCAGCCTCTGGACTAGCGGGGATAGTGTTGCGGATGAGCAGTTCTTC
-	TRBV5-1	12	TRBJ1-1	-	CASSLADTEAFF	TGCGCCAGCAGCTTGGCCGACACTGAGGCTTTCTTT
-	TRBV7-9	16	TRBJ1-4	-	CSSSVAAGVVGEKLFF	TGTTCCAGCAGCGTTGCAGCAGGGGTGGTCGGGGAAAAACTGTTTTTT
-	TRBV2	14	TRBJ2-4	TRBD1	CASGGTGKGNIQYF	TGTGCCAGCGGGGGGACAGGGAAGGGAAACATTCAGTACTTC
-	TRBV2	12	TRBJ1-4	TRBD1	CATGTVNEKLFF	TGTGCCACCGGGACAGTTAATGAAAAACTGTTTTTT
-	TRBV6-6	13	TRBJ1-2	-	CASRPRDDYGYTF	TGTGCCAGCCGACCCCGGGATGACTATGGCTACACCTTC
few	TRBV19	17	TRBJ1-1	-	CASSGTSFYYMNTEAFF	TGTGCCAGCAGTGGGACATCATTCTACTATATGAACACTGAAGCTTTCTTT
-	TRBV2	13	TRBJ1-2	TRBD1	CASSETGYESYTF	TGTGCCAGCAGTGAGACAGGGTACGAGAGCTACACCTTC
-	TRBV5-4	17	TRBJ2-7	TRBD2	CASSSGLAGRGSYEQYF	TGTGCCAGCAGCTCGGGACTAGCGGGAAGGGGGTCCTACGAGCAGTACTTC
-	TRBV28	21	TRBJ2-3	TRBD2	CASSLSAAGVTRGRGTDTQYF	TGTGCCAGCAGTTTATCGGCCGCGGGGGTCACAAGGGGTAGAGGCACAGATACGCAGTATTTT
-	TRBV2	12	TRBJ1-2	TRBD1	CASSEGDRYYTF	TGTGCCAGCAGTGAGGGGGACAGGTACTACACCTTC
-	TRBV15	17	TRBJ2-7	TRBD2	CATSRVGSTSGGFGVYF	TGTGCCACCAGCAGAGTGGGTTCGACTAGCGGGGGCTTCGGGGTGTACTTC
-	TRBV2	17	TRBJ2-3	TRBD1	CASSMGLDRGPTDTQYF	TGTGCCAGCAGTATGGGCCTGGACAGGGGCCCCACAGATACGCAGTATTTT